Listed below are T cell receptor beta chains from one sample, sequenced in a study of regulatory T cells in long-lasting Graves disease. In TCRdb, the multiplex PCR reads were re-called with MiXCR into one record per CDR3 protein. The table shows around 510,000 distinct CDR3 sequences, with more than 20% occurring only once. The sample here was peripheral blood mononuclear cells (PBMCs), taken when the disease was refractory, from a patient treated with antithyroid drugs. All receptors come from a female donor with Graves disease. The CDR3 runs from the conserved cysteine through the conserved F or W. A D gene is named only where the DNA matches it firmly. Size is stated for part of the rows, as once, few or many counts, or as a class when the clone is expanded.

v_gene: TRBV28
j_gene: TRBJ1-5
d_gene: TRBD1
abundance: many
CDR3aa: CASRQTGHQPQHF

v_gene: TRBV29-1
j_gene: TRBJ2-7
d_gene: TRBD1
abundance: many
CDR3aa: CSVVPAAGGAEQYF

v_gene: TRBV20-1
j_gene: TRBJ2-4
d_gene: .
abundance: .
CDR3aa: CSARDLVWPTVKNIQYF

v_gene: TRBV5-1
j_gene: TRBJ2-7
d_gene: TRBD1
abundance: few
CDR3aa: CASSFGPGTGGSEQYF

v_gene: TRBV19
j_gene: TRBJ2-2
d_gene: .
abundance: .
CDR3aa: CASNLGGNTGELFF

v_gene: TRBV28
j_gene: TRBJ1-4
d_gene: .
abundance: many
CDR3aa: CASSPRDGPTNEKLFF

v_gene: TRBV24-1
j_gene: TRBJ2-7
d_gene: TRBD2
abundance: .
CDR3aa: CATSEAGVLSEQYF

v_gene: TRBV29-1
j_gene: TRBJ2-6
d_gene: .
abundance: many
CDR3aa: CSVVQGTGANVLTF

v_gene: TRBV7-8
j_gene: TRBJ2-7
d_gene: .
abundance: many
CDR3aa: CASSPWMLGVVYEQYF

v_gene: TRBV6-5
j_gene: TRBJ2-7
d_gene: TRBD2
abundance: many
CDR3aa: CASSYQASGFSSYEQYF

v_gene: TRBV2
j_gene: TRBJ1-5
d_gene: .
abundance: many
CDR3aa: CASSARQINQPQHF

v_gene: TRBV12-3/TRBV12-4
j_gene: TRBJ2-2
d_gene: .
abundance: many
CDR3aa: CASSRQGGTDHTGELFF

v_gene: TRBV4-2
j_gene: TRBJ1-1
d_gene: TRBD1
abundance: .
CDR3aa: CASSQDLTGVGTEAFF

v_gene: TRBV5-6
j_gene: TRBJ2-7
d_gene: .
abundance: many
CDR3aa: CASSPVGAGNEQYF

v_gene: TRBV4-1
j_gene: TRBJ2-2
d_gene: .
abundance: .
CDR3aa: CASSQVATTGELFF

v_gene: TRBV28
j_gene: TRBJ2-7
d_gene: .
abundance: many
CDR3aa: CASRDTNSYEQYF

v_gene: TRBV12-5
j_gene: TRBJ2-5
d_gene: .
abundance: many
CDR3aa: CASGFYREYQETQYF

v_gene: TRBV20-1
j_gene: TRBJ1-1
d_gene: .
abundance: few
CDR3aa: CSAEDGMNTEAFF

v_gene: TRBV19
j_gene: TRBJ1-1
d_gene: TRBD1
abundance: once
CDR3aa: CASSRKRQGPGPEAFF

v_gene: TRBV28
j_gene: TRBJ2-2
d_gene: TRBD2
abundance: many
CDR3aa: CASSFLAGGDTNTGELFF

v_gene: TRBV28
j_gene: TRBJ2-7
d_gene: TRBD2
abundance: many
CDR3aa: CASSLWGGGYEQYF

v_gene: TRBV6-5
j_gene: TRBJ1-5
d_gene: TRBD1
abundance: few
CDR3aa: CASSFTQGNQPQHF

v_gene: TRBV10-3
j_gene: TRBJ2-5
d_gene: .
abundance: .
CDR3aa: CAISDDGTETQYF

v_gene: TRBV6-5
j_gene: TRBJ1-1
d_gene: TRBD1
abundance: .
CDR3aa: CASSYSAGGDTEAFF

v_gene: TRBV10-3
j_gene: TRBJ2-5
d_gene: TRBD1
abundance: many
CDR3aa: CAISATGVETQYF

v_gene: TRBV28
j_gene: TRBJ1-2
d_gene: .
abundance: many
CDR3aa: CASSLLTAAHRGYTF

v_gene: TRBV6-1
j_gene: TRBJ2-7
d_gene: TRBD2
abundance: many
CDR3aa: CASSALLAGRPREQYF

v_gene: TRBV11-2
j_gene: TRBJ2-7
d_gene: .
abundance: many
CDR3aa: CASSNPAGQQVYEQYF

v_gene: TRBV5-1
j_gene: TRBJ1-1
d_gene: TRBD1
abundance: few
CDR3aa: CASSSKTGTGPTEAFF

v_gene: TRBV5-1
j_gene: TRBJ2-7
d_gene: TRBD2
abundance: .
CDR3aa: CASSFGTSGAVYEQYF

v_gene: TRBV6-5
j_gene: TRBJ2-5
d_gene: .
abundance: many
CDR3aa: CASSYGVSVETQYF

v_gene: TRBV6-7
j_gene: TRBJ1-2
d_gene: .
abundance: many
CDR3aa: CASSLQGPTNYGYTF

v_gene: TRBV27
j_gene: TRBJ2-5
d_gene: TRBD1
abundance: many
CDR3aa: CASRTGGLRETQYF

v_gene: TRBV7-8
j_gene: TRBJ1-1
d_gene: TRBD1
abundance: few
CDR3aa: CASSSDRVHTEAFF

v_gene: TRBV3-1
j_gene: TRBJ2-4
d_gene: TRBD2
abundance: many
CDR3aa: CASSQVPRLAEPLAKNIQYF

v_gene: TRBV18
j_gene: TRBJ2-5
d_gene: .
abundance: many
CDR3aa: CASSPDLAETQYF

v_gene: TRBV19
j_gene: TRBJ2-7
d_gene: TRBD2
abundance: .
CDR3aa: CASSFTGLAGGYEQYF

v_gene: TRBV27
j_gene: TRBJ2-5
d_gene: TRBD2
abundance: .
CDR3aa: CASSKIAGRETQYF

v_gene: TRBV28
j_gene: TRBJ2-5
d_gene: .
abundance: .
CDR3aa: CASAQFRAQETQYF

v_gene: TRBV27
j_gene: TRBJ2-3
d_gene: TRBD2
abundance: .
CDR3aa: CASSLSAPGLADTQYF

v_gene: TRBV3-1
j_gene: TRBJ2-3
d_gene: .
abundance: .
CDR3aa: CASSQAGPTDTQYF

v_gene: TRBV2
j_gene: TRBJ2-2
d_gene: .
abundance: many
CDR3aa: CASSETGGTGELFF

v_gene: TRBV18
j_gene: TRBJ1-2
d_gene: .
abundance: many
CDR3aa: CASSPDSPPRGYTF

v_gene: TRBV9
j_gene: TRBJ2-1
d_gene: .
abundance: .
CDR3aa: CASSVVSDPVDEQFF

v_gene: TRBV30
j_gene: TRBJ1-1
d_gene: .
abundance: many
CDR3aa: CAWSSGVVEAFF

v_gene: TRBV7-8
j_gene: TRBJ2-3
d_gene: .
abundance: .
CDR3aa: CASSLEGGTSTDTQYF

v_gene: TRBV6-1
j_gene: TRBJ2-5
d_gene: .
abundance: many
CDR3aa: CASRRAPLRRDGDIRGETQYF

v_gene: TRBV7-2
j_gene: TRBJ2-7
d_gene: .
abundance: many
CDR3aa: CASSLGVARSYEQYF

v_gene: TRBV2
j_gene: TRBJ1-5
d_gene: .
abundance: many
CDR3aa: CASTEGNSNQPQHF

v_gene: TRBV6-1
j_gene: TRBJ1-5
d_gene: .
abundance: many
CDR3aa: CASSFSNNQPQHF

v_gene: TRBV12-3/TRBV12-4
j_gene: TRBJ1-1
d_gene: TRBD1
abundance: many
CDR3aa: CASSPPTGYNTEAFF

v_gene: TRBV9
j_gene: TRBJ2-3
d_gene: TRBD2
abundance: .
CDR3aa: CASSPWASGATDTQYF

v_gene: TRBV7-9
j_gene: TRBJ2-5
d_gene: TRBD1
abundance: few
CDR3aa: CASSLSTGGGETQYF